This is a list of T cell receptor beta chains from one sample in a study of OX40 agonist ivuxolimab in advanced cancers. Produced via immunoSEQ multiplex PCR; TCRdb's table is partial and in-frame only. This sample has over 55,000 clones, with 91% found just once. Sequencing used CD4+ or CD8+ T cells sorted from blood, obtained in a trial of the OX40 agonist ivuxolimab. These receptors were obtained from an adult with an advanced solid tumor such as melanoma, head and neck, liver or kidney cancer. Each CDR3 is given with its conserved first and last residue. D genes are given only for firm matches. Only some rows state a clone size, as once, few, many or a class for expanded clones.

J gene	D gene	V gene	clone size	CDR3 length	CDR3 protein	CDR3 DNA
TRBJ2-7	.	TRBV10-3	.	14	CAISPGLTSYEQYF	TGTGCCATCAGTCCGGGACTGACATCCTACGAGCAGTACTTC
TRBJ2-7	.	TRBV7-7	.	13	CASSLAVGAEQYF	TGTGCTAGCAGCTTAGCGGTGGGGGCCGAGCAGTACTTC
TRBJ2-3	.	TRBV4-2	.	17	CASSQAGIIDGTDTQYF	TGTGCCAGCAGCCAAGCAGGCATAATTGATGGCACAGATACGCAGTATTTT
TRBJ2-7	TRBD2	TRBV6-5	.	14	CASRPGLAGVSDYF	TGTGCCAGCAGGCCGGGACTAGCGGGAGTCTCGGATTACTTC
TRBJ2-1	TRBD2	TRBV10-3	.	17	CAISELSGGYSYNEQFF	TGTGCCATCAGTGAGCTGAGCGGGGGATACTCCTACAATGAGCAGTTCTTC
TRBJ1-6	.	TRBV4-3	.	14	CASSQEQRGSPLHF	TGCGCCAGCAGCCAAGAGCAGCGTGGTTCACCCCTCCACTTT
TRBJ2-1	.	TRBV9	.	15	CASSPYSSSYNEQFF	TGTGCCAGCAGCCCCTACAGTAGCTCCTACAATGAGCAGTTCTTC
TRBJ1-4	.	TRBV5-1	.	15	CASSLGFPTNEKLFF	TGCGCCAGCAGCTTGGGGTTCCCAACTAATGAAAAACTGTTTTTT
TRBJ2-7	TRBD1	TRBV10-3	.	14	CAISEGQGAYEQYF	TGTGCCATCAGTGAAGGACAGGGGGCCTACGAGCAGTACTTC
TRBJ2-1	.	TRBV19	.	15	CASSIQGGGYNEQFF	TGTGCCAGTAGTATCCAGGGCGGAGGCTACAATGAGCAGTTCTTC
TRBJ2-3	.	TRBV5-4	.	15	CASSLGRGSTDTQYF	TGTGCCAGCAGCTTGGGAAGGGGGAGCACAGATACGCAGTATTTT
TRBJ2-1	TRBD2	TRBV6-1	few	14	CASRLAGVYNEQFF	TGTGCCAGCAGACTAGCGGGAGTGTACAATGAGCAGTTCTTC
TRBJ2-7	TRBD1	TRBV28	.	14	CASSLGQGTYEQYF	TGTGCCAGCAGTCTAGGACAGGGGACCTACGAGCAGTACTTC
TRBJ1-2	.	TRBV10-3	.	13	CAISVDSNYGYTF	TGTGCCATCAGTGTGGACAGCAACTATGGCTACACCTTC
TRBJ2-5	.	TRBV11-1	.	13	CASSLVAVKTQYF	TGTGCCAGCAGCTTAGTTGCAGTAAAGACCCAGTACTTC